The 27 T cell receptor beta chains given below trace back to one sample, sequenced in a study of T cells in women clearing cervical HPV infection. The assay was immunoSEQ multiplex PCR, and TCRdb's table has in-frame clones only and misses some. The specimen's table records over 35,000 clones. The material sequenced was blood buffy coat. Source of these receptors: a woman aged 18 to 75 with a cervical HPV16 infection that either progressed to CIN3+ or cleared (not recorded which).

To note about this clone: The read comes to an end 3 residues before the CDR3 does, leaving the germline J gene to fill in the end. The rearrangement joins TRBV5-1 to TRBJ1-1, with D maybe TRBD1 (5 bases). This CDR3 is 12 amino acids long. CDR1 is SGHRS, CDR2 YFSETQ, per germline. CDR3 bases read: TGCGCCAGCAGCTTTCCGACAGACGAA. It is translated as CASSFPTDE. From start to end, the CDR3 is CASSFPTDEAFF. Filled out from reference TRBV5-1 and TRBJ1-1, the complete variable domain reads KAGVTQTPRYLIKTRGQQVTLSCSPISGHRSVSWYQQTPGQGLQFLFEYFSETQRNKGNFPGRFSGRQFSNSRSEMNVSTLELGDSALYLCASSFPTDEAFFGQGTRLTVV.

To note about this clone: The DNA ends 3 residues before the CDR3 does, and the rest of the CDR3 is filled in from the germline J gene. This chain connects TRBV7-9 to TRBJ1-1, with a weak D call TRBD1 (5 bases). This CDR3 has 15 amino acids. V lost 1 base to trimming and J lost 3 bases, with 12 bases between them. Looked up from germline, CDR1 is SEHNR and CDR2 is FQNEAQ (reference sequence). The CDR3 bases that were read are TGTGCCAGCAGCTTAGGCCCAGGGAGGGACACTGAA. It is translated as CASSLGPGRDTE. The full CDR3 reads CASSLGPGRDTEAFF.

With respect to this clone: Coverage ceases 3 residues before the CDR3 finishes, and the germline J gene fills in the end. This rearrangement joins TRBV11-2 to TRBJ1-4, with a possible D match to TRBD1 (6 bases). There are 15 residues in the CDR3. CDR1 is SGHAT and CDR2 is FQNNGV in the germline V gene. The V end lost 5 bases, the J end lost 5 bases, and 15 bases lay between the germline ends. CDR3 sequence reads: CASSKSTGNNEKLFF. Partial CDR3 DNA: TGTGCCAGCAGCAAAAGTACAGGGAACAATGAAAAA.

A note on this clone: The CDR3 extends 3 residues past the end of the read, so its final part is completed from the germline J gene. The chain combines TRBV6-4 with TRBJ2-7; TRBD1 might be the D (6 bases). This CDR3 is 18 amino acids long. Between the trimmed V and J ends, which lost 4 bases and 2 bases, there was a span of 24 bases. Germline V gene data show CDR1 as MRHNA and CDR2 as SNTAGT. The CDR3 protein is CASSVSPSVGQPPYEQYF. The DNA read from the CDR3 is TGTGCCAGCAGTGTCTCCCCATCGGTAGGACAGCCTCCCTACGAG.

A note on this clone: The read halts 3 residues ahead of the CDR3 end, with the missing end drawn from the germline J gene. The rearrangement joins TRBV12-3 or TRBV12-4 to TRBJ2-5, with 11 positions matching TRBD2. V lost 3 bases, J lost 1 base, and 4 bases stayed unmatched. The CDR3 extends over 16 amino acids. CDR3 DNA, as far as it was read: TGTGCCAGCAGTTTGAGGACTAGCGGGTCCCAAGAGACC. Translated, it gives CASSLRTSGSQET. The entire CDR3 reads CASSLRTSGSQETQYF.

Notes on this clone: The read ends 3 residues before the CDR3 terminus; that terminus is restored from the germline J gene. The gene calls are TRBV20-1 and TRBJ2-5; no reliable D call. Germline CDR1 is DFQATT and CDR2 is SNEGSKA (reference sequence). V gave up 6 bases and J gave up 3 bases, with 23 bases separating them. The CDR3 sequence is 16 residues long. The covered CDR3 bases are TGCAGTGCAAGTAACCCTTGGAGCGTAAACAAAGAGACC. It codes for CSASNPWSVNKET. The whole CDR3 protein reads CSASNPWSVNKETQYF.

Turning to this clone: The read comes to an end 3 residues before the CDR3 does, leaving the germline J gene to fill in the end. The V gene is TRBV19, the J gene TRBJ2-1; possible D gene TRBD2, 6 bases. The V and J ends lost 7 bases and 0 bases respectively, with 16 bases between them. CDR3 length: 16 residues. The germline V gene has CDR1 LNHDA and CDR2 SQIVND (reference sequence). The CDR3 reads CASTRTGTVSYNEQFF. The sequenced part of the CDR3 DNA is TGTGCCAGTACCCGAACCGGGACTGTCTCCTACAATGAG.

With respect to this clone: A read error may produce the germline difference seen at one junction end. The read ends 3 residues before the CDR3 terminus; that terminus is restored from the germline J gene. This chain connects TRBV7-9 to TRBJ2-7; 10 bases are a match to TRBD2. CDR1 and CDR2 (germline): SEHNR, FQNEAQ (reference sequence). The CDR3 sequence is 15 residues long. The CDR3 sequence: CASSLAGALDYEQYF. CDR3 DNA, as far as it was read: TGTGCCAGCAGCCTAGCGGGGGCTTTGGACTACGAG. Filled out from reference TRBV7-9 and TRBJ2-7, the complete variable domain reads DTGVSQNPRHKITKRGQNVTFRCDPISEHNRLYWYRQTLGQGPEFLTYFQNEAQLEKSRLLSDRFSAERPKGSFSTLEIQRTEQGDSAMYLCASSLAGALDYEQYFGPGTRLTVT.

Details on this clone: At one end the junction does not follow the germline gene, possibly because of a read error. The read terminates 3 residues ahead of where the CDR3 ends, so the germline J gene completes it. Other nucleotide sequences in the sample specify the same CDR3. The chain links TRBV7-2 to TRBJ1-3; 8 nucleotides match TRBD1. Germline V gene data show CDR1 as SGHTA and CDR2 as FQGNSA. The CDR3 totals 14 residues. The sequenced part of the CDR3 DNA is TGTGCCAGCAGCCCGAGGACAGGGATTAACACA. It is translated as CASSPRTGINT. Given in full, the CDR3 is CASSPRTGINTIYF.

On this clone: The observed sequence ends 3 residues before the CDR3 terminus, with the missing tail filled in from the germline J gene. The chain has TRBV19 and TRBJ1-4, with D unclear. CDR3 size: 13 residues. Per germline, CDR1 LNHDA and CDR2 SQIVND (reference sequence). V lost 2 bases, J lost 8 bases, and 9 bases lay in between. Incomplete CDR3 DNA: TGTGCCAGTAGTATAAAGTATCGGGAAAAA. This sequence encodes CASSIKYREK. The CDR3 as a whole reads CASSIKYREKLFF.

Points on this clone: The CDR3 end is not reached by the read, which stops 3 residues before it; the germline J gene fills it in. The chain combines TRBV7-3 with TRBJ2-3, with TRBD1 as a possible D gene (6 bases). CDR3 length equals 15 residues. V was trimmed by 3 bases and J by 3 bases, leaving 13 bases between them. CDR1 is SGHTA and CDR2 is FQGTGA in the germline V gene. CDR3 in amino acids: CASSFLPGVTDTQYF. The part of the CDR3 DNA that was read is TGTGCCAGCAGCTTTCTCCCAGGGGTGACAGATACG.

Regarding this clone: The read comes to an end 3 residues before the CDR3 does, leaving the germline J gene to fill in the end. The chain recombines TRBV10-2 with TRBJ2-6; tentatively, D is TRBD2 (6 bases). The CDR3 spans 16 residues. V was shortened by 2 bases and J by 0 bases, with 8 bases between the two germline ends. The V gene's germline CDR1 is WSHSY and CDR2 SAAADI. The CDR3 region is CASSEAGSSGANVLTF. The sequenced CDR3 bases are TGCGCCAGCAGTGAGGCGGGGAGCTCTGGGGCCAACGTC.

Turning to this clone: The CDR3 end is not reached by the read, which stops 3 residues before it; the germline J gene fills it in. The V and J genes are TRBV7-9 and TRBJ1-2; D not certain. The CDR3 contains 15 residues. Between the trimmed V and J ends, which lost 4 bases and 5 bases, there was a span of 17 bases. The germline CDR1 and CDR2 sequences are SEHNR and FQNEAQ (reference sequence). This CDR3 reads CASSSSSGVWYGYTF. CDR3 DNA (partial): TGTGCCAGCAGCTCCAGCTCCGGGGTTTGGTATGGC. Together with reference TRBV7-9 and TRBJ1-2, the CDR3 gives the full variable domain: DTGVSQNPRHKITKRGQNVTFRCDPISEHNRLYWYRQTLGQGPEFLTYFQNEAQLEKSRLLSDRFSAERPKGSFSTLEIQRTEQGDSAMYLCASSSSSGVWYGYTFGSGTRLTVV.

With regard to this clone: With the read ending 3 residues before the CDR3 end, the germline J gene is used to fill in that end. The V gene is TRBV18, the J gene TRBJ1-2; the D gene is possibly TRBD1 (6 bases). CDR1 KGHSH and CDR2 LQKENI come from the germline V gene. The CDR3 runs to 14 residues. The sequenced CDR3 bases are TGTGCCAGCTCGTTTCAGGGGCAGACCTACGAC. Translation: CASSFQGQTYD. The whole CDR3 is CASSFQGQTYDYTF.

The part of the CDR3 DNA that was read is TGTGCCATCAGTGATTGGTTAGGGGAGACAGATACG. Residues: CAISDWLGETDT. The full CDR3 protein reads CAISDWLGETDTQYF. The V and J genes are TRBV10-3 and TRBJ2-3; D may be TRBD1 or TRBD2 (5 bases each). The read gets to within 3 residues of the CDR3 end, and the germline J gene fills in the rest. The ends were cut back, 3 bases at V and 3 bases at J, with 13 bases in the middle. The CDR3 is made up of 15 amino acids. The germline CDR1 and CDR2 sequences are ENHRY and SYGVKD.

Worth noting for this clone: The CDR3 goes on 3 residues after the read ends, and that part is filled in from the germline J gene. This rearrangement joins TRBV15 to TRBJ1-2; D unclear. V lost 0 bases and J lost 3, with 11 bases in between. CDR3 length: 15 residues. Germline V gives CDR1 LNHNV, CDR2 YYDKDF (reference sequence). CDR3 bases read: TGTGCCACCAGCAGAGATCTAGAGGCTTACTATGGC. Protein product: CATSRDLEAYYG. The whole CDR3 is CATSRDLEAYYGYTF.

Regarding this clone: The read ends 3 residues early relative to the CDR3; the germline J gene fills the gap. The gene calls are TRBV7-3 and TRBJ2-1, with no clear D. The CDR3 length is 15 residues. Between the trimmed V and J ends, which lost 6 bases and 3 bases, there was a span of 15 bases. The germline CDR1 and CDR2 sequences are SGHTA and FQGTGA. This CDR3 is CASSPRVSLYNEQFF. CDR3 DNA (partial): TGTGCCAGCAGTCCAAGGGTATCCCTCTACAATGAG.

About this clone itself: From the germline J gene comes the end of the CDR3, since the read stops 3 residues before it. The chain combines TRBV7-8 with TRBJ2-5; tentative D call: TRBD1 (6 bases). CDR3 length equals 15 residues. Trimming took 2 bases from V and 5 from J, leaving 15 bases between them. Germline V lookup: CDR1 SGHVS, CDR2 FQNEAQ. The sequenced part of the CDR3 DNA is TGTGCCAGCAGCTTAACGGACAGACCCTGGGAGACC. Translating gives CASSLTDRPWET. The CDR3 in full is CASSLTDRPWETQYF.

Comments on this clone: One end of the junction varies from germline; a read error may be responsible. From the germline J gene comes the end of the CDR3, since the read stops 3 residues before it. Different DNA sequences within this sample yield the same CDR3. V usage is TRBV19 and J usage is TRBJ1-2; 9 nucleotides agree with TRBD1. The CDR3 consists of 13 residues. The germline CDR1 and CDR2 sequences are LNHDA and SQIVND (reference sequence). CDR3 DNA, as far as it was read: TGTGCCAGTAGTATGACAGGGGGGAATGGA. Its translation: CASSMTGGNG. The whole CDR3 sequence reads CASSMTGGNGYTF. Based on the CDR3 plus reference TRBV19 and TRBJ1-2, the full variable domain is DGGITQSPKYLFRKEGQNVTLSCEQNLNHDAMYWYRQDPGQGLRLIYYSQIVNDFQKGDIAEGYSVSREKKESFPLTVTSAQKNPTAFYLCASSMTGGNGYTFGSGTRLTVV.

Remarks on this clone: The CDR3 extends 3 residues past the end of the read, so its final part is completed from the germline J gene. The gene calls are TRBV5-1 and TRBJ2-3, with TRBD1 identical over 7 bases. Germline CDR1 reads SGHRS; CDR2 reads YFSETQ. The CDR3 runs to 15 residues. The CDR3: CASSLVWDSQETQYF. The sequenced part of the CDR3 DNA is TGCGCCAGCAGCTTGGTCTGGGACAGTCAAGAGACG.

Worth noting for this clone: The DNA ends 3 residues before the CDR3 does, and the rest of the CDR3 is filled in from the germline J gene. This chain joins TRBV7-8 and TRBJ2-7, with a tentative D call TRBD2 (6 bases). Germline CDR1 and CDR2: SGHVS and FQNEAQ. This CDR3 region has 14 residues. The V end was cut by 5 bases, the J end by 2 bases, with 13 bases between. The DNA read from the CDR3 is TGTGCCAGCAGCCCGGGAAGGACTACCTACGAG. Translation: CASSPGRTTYE. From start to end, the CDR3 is CASSPGRTTYEQYF.

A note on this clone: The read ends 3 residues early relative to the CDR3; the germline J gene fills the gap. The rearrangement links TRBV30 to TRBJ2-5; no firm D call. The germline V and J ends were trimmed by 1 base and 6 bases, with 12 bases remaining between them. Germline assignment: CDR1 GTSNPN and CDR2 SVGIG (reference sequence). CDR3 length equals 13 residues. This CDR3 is CAWSGSLVKTQYF. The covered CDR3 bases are TGTGCCTGGAGTGGCAGTCTTGTCAAGACC.

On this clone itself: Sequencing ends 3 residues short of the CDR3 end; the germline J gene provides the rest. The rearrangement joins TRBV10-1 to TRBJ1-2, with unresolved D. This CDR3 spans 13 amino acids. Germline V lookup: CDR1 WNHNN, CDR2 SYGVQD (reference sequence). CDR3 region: CASSESGVDGYTF. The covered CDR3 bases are TGCGCCAGCAGTGAATCCGGGGTTGACGGC.

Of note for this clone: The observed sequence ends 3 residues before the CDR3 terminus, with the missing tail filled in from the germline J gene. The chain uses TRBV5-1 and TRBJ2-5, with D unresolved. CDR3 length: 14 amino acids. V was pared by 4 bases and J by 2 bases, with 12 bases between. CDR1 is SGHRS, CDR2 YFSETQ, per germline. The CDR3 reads CASSQPSGQETQYF. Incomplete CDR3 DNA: TGCGCCAGCAGCCAACCCTCCGGGCAAGAGACC. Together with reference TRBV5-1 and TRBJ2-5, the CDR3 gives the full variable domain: KAGVTQTPRYLIKTRGQQVTLSCSPISGHRSVSWYQQTPGQGLQFLFEYFSETQRNKGNFPGRFSGRQFSNSRSEMNVSTLELGDSALYLCASSQPSGQETQYFGPGTRLLVL.

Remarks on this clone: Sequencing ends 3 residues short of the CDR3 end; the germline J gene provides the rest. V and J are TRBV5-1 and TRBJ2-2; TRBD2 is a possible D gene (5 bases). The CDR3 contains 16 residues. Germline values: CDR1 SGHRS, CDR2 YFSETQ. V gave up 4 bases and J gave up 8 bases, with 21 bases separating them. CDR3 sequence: CASSPFLVPGSGELFF. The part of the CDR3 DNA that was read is TGCGCCAGCAGCCCTTTTCTCGTTCCGGGGTCTGGGGAG. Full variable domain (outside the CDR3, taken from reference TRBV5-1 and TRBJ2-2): KAGVTQTPRYLIKTRGQQVTLSCSPISGHRSVSWYQQTPGQGLQFLFEYFSETQRNKGNFPGRFSGRQFSNSRSEMNVSTLELGDSALYLCASSPFLVPGSGELFFGEGSRLTVL.

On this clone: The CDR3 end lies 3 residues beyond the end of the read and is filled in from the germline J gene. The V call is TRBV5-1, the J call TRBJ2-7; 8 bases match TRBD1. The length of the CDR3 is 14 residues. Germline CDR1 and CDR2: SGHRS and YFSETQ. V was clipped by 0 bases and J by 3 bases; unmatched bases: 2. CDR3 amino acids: CASSLGQGIYEQYF. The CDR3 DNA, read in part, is TGCGCCAGCAGCTTGGGACAGGGGATCTACGAG.

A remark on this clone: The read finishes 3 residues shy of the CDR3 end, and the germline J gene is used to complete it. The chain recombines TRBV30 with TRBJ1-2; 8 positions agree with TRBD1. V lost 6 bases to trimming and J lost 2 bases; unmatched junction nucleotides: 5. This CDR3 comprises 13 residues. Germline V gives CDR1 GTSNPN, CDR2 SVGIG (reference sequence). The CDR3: CACPTGANYGYTF. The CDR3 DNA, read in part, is TGTGCCTGCCCGACAGGGGCGAACTATGGC.